The TCR beta chain under discussion was sequenced for a study of blood T cell repertoires in COVID-19. The CDR3 sequence is 13 residues long. From germline, CDR1 is SGHKS and CDR2 YYEKEE (reference sequence). The V segment lost 3 bases and the J segment 3 bases; nucleotides outside the gene matches: 2. TCRdb's copy holds only in-frame clones and misses some; the assay was immunoSEQ multiplex PCR. The table shows fewer than 150,000 clones, with around four fifths occurring only once. This clone was seen only once. The chain joins TRBV5-5 to TRBJ2-5, with 7 nucleotides matching TRBD2. This TCR came from a man aged 55-75 years who had recovered from COVID-19. The specimen was peripheral blood. The CDR3 reads CASSWGGEETQYF. In DNA form, the CDR3 reads TGTGCCAGCAGCTGGGGAGGGGAAGAGACCCAGTACTTC.